The clone carrying this TCR beta chain showed up just a few times. Its target is not known. One junction end disagrees with the germline gene, perhaps due to a read error. The data belong to a study of beta chain features in type 1 diabetes. General study points: Shorter templates may be favored by PCR, equally so in patients and controls. Among patients with Type 1 diabetes, TCRB CDR3s were moderately but significantly shorter in every one of the four CD4+ subsets.

This CDR3 comprises 11 residues. CDR1 is ENHRY and CDR2 is SYGVKD in the germline V gene. Every bit of the isolated RNA underwent reverse transcription, so sequencing read expressed TCRB transcripts. The average read count of naive, central memory and regulatory T cell samples was about 3.57 million. Generated by immunoSEQ multiplex PCR, the TCRdb table keeps only in-frame clones and is missing some. This table holds some 120,000 clones, around a sixth found once. The sequencing sample was made of central memory CD4+ T cells from blood. The rearrangement joins TRBV10-3 to TRBJ1-1; D is ambiguous. This TCR was sampled from a young man with type 1 diabetes. Written as DNA, the CDR3 is TGTGCCATCAGCCGACCTCCTGAGGCTTTCTTT. Protein product: CAISRPPEAFF.